A selection of T cell receptor beta chains follows, all from one sample in a study of cytomegalovirus exposure and HLA in healthy donors. The table came from immunoSEQ multiplex PCR; TCRdb's copy has only in-frame clones and leaves some out. Here the sample spans about 120,000 clones, about 74% being singletons. What was sequenced was PBMCs. These receptor sequences come from a woman between 40 and 50 years old in good health and CMV-seropositive. Both conserved end residues are part of each CDR3. The order of the fields is D gene, V gene, J gene, CDR3 protein. D genes are given only for firm matches.

d_gene: .; v_gene: TRBV7-9; j_gene: TRBJ1-2; CDR3aa: CASFQAIYGYTF
d_gene: .; v_gene: TRBV7-2; j_gene: TRBJ1-2; CDR3aa: CASSLENKGVSGYTF
d_gene: .; v_gene: TRBV10-3; j_gene: TRBJ2-7; CDR3aa: CAISENSGPLGEQYF
d_gene: .; v_gene: TRBV6-5; j_gene: TRBJ1-4; CDR3aa: CASSYSPRAEEKLFF
d_gene: TRBD1; v_gene: TRBV6-5; j_gene: .; CDR3aa: CASRPARDRVHEQYF
d_gene: TRBD2; v_gene: TRBV29-1; j_gene: TRBJ2-5; CDR3aa: CSVEAGGQETQYF
d_gene: .; v_gene: TRBV7-9; j_gene: TRBJ1-2; CDR3aa: CASSPMPGISNYGYTF
d_gene: TRBD2; v_gene: TRBV7-2; j_gene: TRBJ2-2; CDR3aa: CASSLEAGGAGELFF
d_gene: TRBD2; v_gene: TRBV29-1; j_gene: TRBJ2-5; CDR3aa: CSAQTSGGAAETQYF
d_gene: .; v_gene: TRBV21-1; j_gene: TRBJ2-3; CDR3aa: CASSKGAGSGWADTQYF
d_gene: .; v_gene: TRBV7-9; j_gene: TRBJ1-1; CDR3aa: CASSLENQGGEAFF
d_gene: .; v_gene: TRBV7-2; j_gene: TRBJ1-5; CDR3aa: CASSLVDSSNQPQHF
d_gene: .; v_gene: TRBV25-1; j_gene: TRBJ1-6; CDR3aa: CASSEPGPVNSPLHF
d_gene: .; v_gene: TRBV6-1; j_gene: TRBJ2-7; CDR3aa: CASSETYRALYLYEQYF
d_gene: .; v_gene: TRBV27; j_gene: TRBJ1-1; CDR3aa: CATQGGGTEAFF
d_gene: TRBD1; v_gene: TRBV5-4; j_gene: TRBJ1-5; CDR3aa: CATHSGGADQPQHF
d_gene: .; v_gene: TRBV30; j_gene: TRBJ1-6; CDR3aa: CAWSVLEGGNSPLHF
d_gene: .; v_gene: TRBV6-1; j_gene: TRBJ1-4; CDR3aa: CASSEETPIATNEKLFF
d_gene: TRBD1; v_gene: TRBV5-8; j_gene: TRBJ2-5; CDR3aa: CASSLVTGAVVWTQYF
d_gene: .; v_gene: TRBV25-1; j_gene: TRBJ1-3; CDR3aa: CASSEGEVQGGNTIYF
d_gene: TRBD1; v_gene: TRBV5-1; j_gene: TRBJ2-2; CDR3aa: CASSLITDRGRDTGELFF
d_gene: TRBD1; v_gene: TRBV7-2; j_gene: TRBJ1-3; CDR3aa: CASSAGTVISGNTIYF
d_gene: .; v_gene: TRBV4-2; j_gene: TRBJ1-2; CDR3aa: CASSQAGNYGYTF
d_gene: TRBD1; v_gene: TRBV29-1; j_gene: TRBJ2-1; CDR3aa: CSVRQGVNEQFF
d_gene: TRBD1; v_gene: TRBV4-1; j_gene: TRBJ1-5; CDR3aa: CASSQAATGDQPQHF
d_gene: .; v_gene: TRBV15; j_gene: TRBJ2-1; CDR3aa: CATSSLTRDFASYNEQFF
d_gene: TRBD2; v_gene: TRBV19; j_gene: TRBJ2-4; CDR3aa: CASSTLADPGNIQYF
d_gene: TRBD2; v_gene: TRBV4-3; j_gene: TRBJ2-3; CDR3aa: CASSQEDREADTQYF
d_gene: TRBD1; v_gene: TRBV2; j_gene: TRBJ1-1; CDR3aa: CASSESRTGYATEAFF
d_gene: .; v_gene: TRBV5-1; j_gene: TRBJ2-4; CDR3aa: CASSTGDLAKNIQYF
d_gene: .; v_gene: TRBV29-1; j_gene: TRBJ1-1; CDR3aa: CSAGGGYTEAFF
d_gene: .; v_gene: TRBV7-2; j_gene: TRBJ1-2; CDR3aa: CASTLQGTRNNGYTF
d_gene: TRBD1; v_gene: TRBV2; j_gene: TRBJ1-2; CDR3aa: CASSAYRGLGGYTF
d_gene: .; v_gene: TRBV7-9; j_gene: TRBJ1-2; CDR3aa: CASSPPGEGYTF
d_gene: .; v_gene: TRBV30; j_gene: TRBJ2-1; CDR3aa: CAWSVPLRLVVNEQFF
d_gene: .; v_gene: TRBV27; j_gene: TRBJ1-1; CDR3aa: CASSFLAGARTNTEAFF
d_gene: TRBD1; v_gene: TRBV10-3; j_gene: TRBJ1-5; CDR3aa: CAISEGQGNQPQHF
d_gene: TRBD1; v_gene: TRBV6-5; j_gene: TRBJ2-5; CDR3aa: CASREAEGGGGTQYF
d_gene: .; v_gene: TRBV6-5; j_gene: TRBJ1-5; CDR3aa: CASSYSTGAQPQHF
d_gene: TRBD1; v_gene: TRBV6-1; j_gene: TRBJ1-1; CDR3aa: CASSARTGSNTEAFF
d_gene: TRBD2; v_gene: TRBV5-4; j_gene: TRBJ2-2; CDR3aa: CASSLGLAGGIGELFF
d_gene: .; v_gene: TRBV5-1; j_gene: TRBJ2-3; CDR3aa: CASSRTAWGEGTDTQYF
d_gene: .; v_gene: TRBV18; j_gene: TRBJ2-5; CDR3aa: CASSGRDTKQETQYF
d_gene: .; v_gene: TRBV15; j_gene: TRBJ1-3; CDR3aa: CATSPRTGFGNTIYF
d_gene: .; v_gene: TRBV11-3; j_gene: TRBJ2-3; CDR3aa: CASSLQARDTQYF
d_gene: TRBD2; v_gene: TRBV6-5; j_gene: TRBJ2-1; CDR3aa: CASSSGGTEQFF
d_gene: TRBD2; v_gene: TRBV10-3; j_gene: TRBJ2-7; CDR3aa: CAISGTSSYEQYF
d_gene: .; v_gene: TRBV28; j_gene: TRBJ2-6; CDR3aa: CASSPGARAGANVLTF
d_gene: .; v_gene: TRBV2; j_gene: TRBJ2-5; CDR3aa: CASTPRDSQETQYF
d_gene: .; v_gene: TRBV7-2; j_gene: TRBJ1-2; CDR3aa: CASSRLAGNYGYTF